The 31 T cell receptor beta chains presented below share a single source sample, sequenced in a study of PD-L1 blockade in urothelial cancer. Libraries were prepared by immunoSEQ multiplex PCR; TCRdb keeps only in-frame clonotypes and omits some of them. The repertoire holds approximately 100,000 clones, with approximately 86% as singletons. The sequences come from PBMCs, collected around atezolizumab (anti-PD-L1) treatment. These receptors came from a man in his fifties with urothelial cancer.

This chain connects TRBV9 to TRBJ1-4; weak D call: TRBD1 (6 bases). Germline V gives CDR1 SGDLS, CDR2 YYNGEE. V dropped 0 bases and J dropped 12 bases, with 12 bases sitting between them. The CDR3 spans 13 residues. For the CDR3, the DNA is TGTGCCAGCAGCGTAGCCCTAGGGGGGGAACTGTTTTTT. Translated: CASSVALGGELFF.

The V gene is TRBV2, the J gene TRBJ2-7, with 10 bases that match TRBD2. V trimming: 5 bases; J trimming: 12 bases; junction bases outside the gene matches: 4. The CDR3 is made up of 11 amino acids. The V gene's germline CDR1 is SNHLY and CDR2 FYNNEI. CDR3 residues: CASSLAGGTYF. CDR3 DNA sequence: TGTGCCAGCAGTTTAGCGGGAGGAACGTACTTC.

This clone was seen just once. This sequence joins TRBV7-2 and TRBJ2-1; the match to TRBD2 covers 7 bases. The CDR3 has 15 residues. The germline CDR1 and CDR2 sequences are SGHTA and FQGNSA. V dropped 5 bases and J dropped 4; count of bases not matched to a gene: 8. The CDR3 sequence is CASSRSLAEYNEQFF. The CDR3 DNA reads TGTGCCAGCAGCCGAAGTCTAGCGGAATACAATGAGCAGTTCTTC.

The genes are TRBV2 and TRBJ2-3; 7 bases fit TRBD1. Trimming cost V 6 bases and J 1 base; bases outside gene matches: 7. The CDR3 is 15 residues long. The V gene's germline CDR1 is SNHLY and CDR2 FYNNEI. DNA of the CDR3: TGTGCCAGCAGCCTGACAGGGTTTGGCACAGATACGCAGTATTTT. Translation: CASSLTGFGTDTQYF.

The chain couples TRBV28 to TRBJ2-5, with 11 bases identical to TRBD2. From germline, CDR1 is MDHEN and CDR2 SYDVKM. The J segment lost 4 bases and the V segment lost 11 bases, leaving 6 bases of the junction unmatched. CDR3 length: 13 amino acids. The CDR3 region is CAASGRTLETQYF. The CDR3 bases are TGTGCCGCTAGCGGGAGGACTTTAGAGACCCAGTACTTC. Complete variable domain (other parts from reference TRBV28 and TRBJ2-5): DVKVTQSSRYLVKRTGEKVFLECVQDMDHENMFWYRQDPGLGLRLIYFSYDVKMKEKGDIPEGYSVSREKKERFSLILESASTNQTSMYLCAASGRTLETQYFGPGTRLLVL.

The V and J genes are TRBV30 and TRBJ2-7; 10 positions match TRBD2. Trimming removed 3 bases from V and 3 bases from J; junction bases left unmatched: 5. The CDR3 totals 14 residues. CDR1 and CDR2 (germline): GTSNPN, SVGIG (reference sequence). CDR3 DNA: TGTGCCTGGAGAGTTAGCGGGAGGCGCTACGAGCAGTACTTC. This codes for CAWRVSGRRYEQYF.

The chain carries TRBV6-4 and TRBJ2-3; 7 bases are a match to TRBD2. The ends lost 5 bases at V and 8 bases at J; junction bases unmatched: 7. The germline gives CDR1 MRHNA, CDR2 SNTAGT. The CDR3 is 13 residues long. As DNA, the CDR3 is TGTGCCAGCAGTACGACTAGCCGTGGTACGCAGTATTTT. Amino acid sequence: CASSTTSRGTQYF.

The V gene is TRBV6-5, the J gene TRBJ1-2; 10 bases match TRBD1. Trimming took 2 bases from V and 7 from J; bases not matched to a gene: 7. The CDR3 has 15 amino acids. The V gene's germline CDR1 is MNHEY and CDR2 SVGAGI. The CDR3 DNA sequence: TGTGCCAGCAGTTACGGGACAGGGGCTCGGGGTGGCTACACCTTC. Translating it yields CASSYGTGARGGYTF.

V is TRBV7-9 and J is TRBJ1-4; TRBD1 is a possible D gene (5 bases). The V gene lost 6 bases and the J gene lost 2 bases, with 13 bases spanning the gap. Germline V gene lookup returns CDR1 SEHNR and CDR2 FQNEAQ (reference sequence). The CDR3 has 15 residues. The CDR3 DNA follows: TGTGCCAGCAGTACCAGGGCCCCCACTAATGAAAAACTGTTTTTT. It codes for CASSTRAPTNEKLFF.

The sample holds one count of this clone. The chain employs TRBV21-1 and TRBJ1-2; the table assigns TRBD1, which was not confirmed against the DNA. TRBV21-1 is classified as a pseudogene. This CDR3 is built from 16 residues. Written as DNA, the CDR3 is TGTGCCAGCAGCAAGTTGACAGGGTTGAAGTACTATGGCTACACCTTC. Protein: CASSKLTGLKYYGYTF.

V gene TRBV19 combines with J gene TRBJ2-5, with D tentatively TRBD1 (5 bases). The CDR3 is 11 residues long. Deletions cut 10 bases from V and 5 bases from J, with 11 bases between. Germline lookup yields CDR1 LNHDA and CDR2 SQIVND (reference sequence). The CDR3 region is CATGMGETQYF. The CDR3 bases are TGTGCCACAGGGATGGGCGAGACCCAGTACTTC.

The gene calls are TRBV18 and TRBJ2-3; 11 positions agree with TRBD2. CDR1 and CDR2 (germline): KGHSH, LQKENI. J gave up 1 base and V 1 base, and 13 bases lay outside the gene matches. CDR3 length: 20 amino acids. CDR3 in amino acids: CASSPLTALAGGRGTDTQYF. The CDR3 DNA reads as TGTGCCAGCTCACCACTGACAGCCCTAGCGGGAGGCCGGGGCACAGATACGCAGTATTTT.

The rearrangement joins TRBV28 to TRBJ2-4; 7 positions match TRBD1. The CDR3 consists of 14 residues. The J segment lost 8 bases and the V segment lost 3 bases, leaving 7 bases of the junction unmatched. CDR1 and CDR2 from the germline V gene are MDHEN and SYDVKM. As DNA, the CDR3 is TGTGCCAGCAGTTTTAGAGGGGGCGCGGACATTCAGTACTTC. It encodes CASSFRGGADIQYF.

A note on this clone: Within the sample, other DNA sequences also encode this same CDR3. J is TRBJ2-7 and V is TRBV28; the D gene is possibly TRBD2 (5 bases). The CDR3 runs 12 residues. Germline assignment: CDR1 MDHEN and CDR2 SYDVKM. V lost 2 bases and J 4 bases, leaving 6 bases between the germline ends. In DNA form, the CDR3 reads TGTGCCAGCAGTTTAAGCGGTTACGAGCAGTACTTC. The encoded protein is CASSLSGYEQYF.

This clone was detected only once. The chain carries TRBV5-4 and TRBJ2-7, with 14 bases lining up with TRBD2. Germline CDR1 SGHNT, CDR2 YYREEE (reference sequence). This CDR3 has 16 amino acids. After removal of 4 bases from V and 4 bases from J, the junction contained 7 bases not matched to a gene. The CDR3 is CASSRPGTSGSYEQYF. CDR3 nucleotide sequence: TGTGCCAGCAGCCGCCCTGGGACTAGCGGGAGTTACGAGCAGTACTTC.

This sequence joins TRBV5-4 and TRBJ2-5; D perhaps matches TRBD1 (5 bases). Trimming removed 4 bases from V and 2 bases from J, with 12 bases in between. The length of the CDR3 is 14 residues. Germline V lookup: CDR1 SGHNT, CDR2 YYREEE (reference sequence). Here the CDR3 reads CASSDRTQQETQYF. In DNA form, the CDR3 reads TGTGCCAGCAGCGACCGGACACAACAAGAGACCCAGTACTTC.

This chain joins TRBV14 and TRBJ1-1; D ambiguous. Germline-derived CDR1 and CDR2 are SGHDN and FVKESK. Trimming removed 0 bases from V and 1 base from J, with 12 bases in between. The CDR3 loop spans 16 amino acids. CDR3: CASSQEDWSGNTEAFF. In DNA form, the CDR3 reads TGTGCCAGCAGCCAAGAAGATTGGTCGGGGAACACTGAAGCTTTCTTT.

The V call is TRBV5-1, the J call TRBJ2-3; 11 bases map to TRBD1. The ends lost 7 bases at V and 5 bases at J; junction bases unmatched: 6. The CDR3 contains 14 residues. CDR1 is SGHRS and CDR2 is YFSETQ in the germline V gene. CDR3 protein: CASSDRGRGDTQYF. The CDR3 nucleotides are TGCGCCAGCTCGGACAGGGGGCGAGGAGATACGCAGTATTTT.

This sequence joins TRBV5-1 and TRBJ1-2, with 7 bases identical to TRBD1. The ends lost 5 bases at V and 4 bases at J; junction bases unmatched: 11. This CDR3 has 15 amino acids. Germline CDR1 reads SGHRS; CDR2 reads YFSETQ. The CDR3 coding sequence is TGCGCCAGCAGGCCGGATACAGGGACAGCCTATGGCTACACCTTC. Encoded protein: CASRPDTGTAYGYTF.

The chain employs TRBV13 and TRBJ1-1; no definite D call. The germline CDR1 and CDR2 sequences are PRHDT and FYEKMQ (reference sequence). V was pared by 5 bases and J by 0 bases, with 19 bases between. The CDR3 runs to 17 residues. As DNA, the CDR3 is TGTGCCAGCAGCCCCGGTGGGAGGTCCCTCATGAACACTGAAGCTTTCTTT. This gives the protein CASSPGGRSLMNTEAFF.

A word on this clone: Mismatch with germline at one junction end may stem from a read error. The V and J genes are TRBV5-6 and TRBJ1-6; D gene unclear. Germline CDR1 is SGHDT and CDR2 is YYEEEE. CDR3 length equals 15 residues. The CDR3 sequence is CASSSLDRYNSPLHF. DNA for the CDR3: TGTGCCAGTAGCTCCCTAGACCGCTATAATTCACCCCTCCACTTT.

The chain employs TRBV10-1 and TRBJ2-2; 7 bases line up with TRBD1. Trimming at V came to 5 bases and at J to 6 bases, leaving 3 bases not matched to a gene. Looked up from germline, CDR1 is WNHNN and CDR2 is SYGVQD (reference sequence). CDR3 size: 13 residues. The CDR3: CASSKQGSGELFF. The CDR3 nucleotides read TGCGCCAGCAGTAAACAGGGGTCCGGGGAGCTGTTTTTT.

V is TRBV27 and J is TRBJ1-1; D possibly corresponds to TRBD1 (5 bases). The CDR3 covers 15 residues. The V end was cut by 6 bases, the J end by 5 bases, with 19 bases between. CDR1 is MNHEY and CDR2 is SMNVEV in the germline V gene (reference sequence). The DNA for the CDR3 is TGTGCCAGCAGCCAAAATTTAGGGGCTTCGACTGAAGCTTTCTTT. As protein: CASSQNLGASTEAFF.

The chain employs TRBV7-3 and TRBJ2-7, with 10 bases that match TRBD1. Germline CDR1 SGHTA, CDR2 FQGTGA. J gave up 5 bases and V 0 bases, and 10 bases lay outside the gene matches. The CDR3 consists of 17 residues. The chain's CDR3 is CASSLTEAGQGRNEQYF. As DNA, the CDR3 is TGTGCCAGCAGCTTAACGGAGGCGGGACAGGGGCGGAACGAGCAGTACTTC.

The V gene is TRBV2, the J gene TRBJ2-3; 15 bases are shared with TRBD2. The germline V gene has CDR1 SNHLY and CDR2 FYNNEI. CDR3 length: 17 residues. Germline trimming cut 7 bases from V and 4 bases from J; bases unmatched to any gene: 9. The CDR3 protein is CASNGLAGGPSADTQYF. In nucleotides, the CDR3 is TGTGCCAGCAACGGACTAGCGGGAGGGCCCTCGGCAGATACGCAGTATTTT.

The J gene is TRBJ2-7, the V gene TRBV5-6; TRBD1 agrees at 10 bases. The germline V gene encodes CDR1 SGHDT and CDR2 YYEEEE. CDR3 size: 16 residues. The V gene end was trimmed by 2 bases and the J gene end by 4 bases; junction bases not matched to a gene: 9. The CDR3 spells CASSFVAGTGAYEQYF. CDR3 in DNA: TGTGCCAGCAGCTTTGTAGCCGGGACAGGGGCATACGAGCAGTACTTC.

This chain connects TRBV28 to TRBJ1-2; TRBD1 matches at 7 bases. CDR1 is MDHEN and CDR2 is SYDVKM in the germline V gene. This CDR3 comprises 12 residues. V lost 5 bases, J lost 8 bases, and 5 bases stayed unmatched. The CDR3 is CASSRGQLGYTF. The CDR3 bases are TGTGCCAGCAGTAGGGGGCAGTTAGGCTACACCTTC.

Only a few counts were recorded for this clone. The chain recombines TRBV6-6 with TRBJ1-5; a weak D match, TRBD1 (5 bases). V lost 5 bases and J lost 4, with 12 bases in between. Per germline, CDR1 MNHNY and CDR2 SVGAGI (reference sequence). CDR3 length equals 14 residues. This chain's CDR3 is CASSKRQQNQPQHF. The CDR3 DNA reads TGTGCCAGCAGTAAACGACAGCAAAATCAGCCCCAGCATTTT.

The rearrangement links TRBV5-4 to TRBJ2-2; 9 bases match TRBD1. The V segment lost 4 bases and the J segment 6 bases; nucleotides outside the gene matches: 7. CDR3 length: 15 amino acids. Germline-derived CDR1 and CDR2 are SGHNT and YYREEE (reference sequence). CDR3 DNA: TGTGCCAGCAGCAACCGGGACAGGGAATCCGGGGAGCTGTTTTTT. It translates to CASSNRDRESGELFF.

This chain connects TRBV30 to TRBJ2-1, with TRBD2 identical over 7 bases. The CDR3 extends over 13 amino acids. Trimming removed 0 bases from V and 12 bases from J; junction bases left unmatched: 8. The germline V gene has CDR1 GTSNPN and CDR2 SVGIG (reference sequence). CDR3 sequence (DNA): TGTGCCTGGAGTGTAAGGGAGGGAAGGCGGCAGTTCTTC. The encoded protein is CAWSVREGRRQFF.

The V gene is TRBV5-1, the J gene TRBJ2-5, with 7 bases lining up with TRBD1. The end of the DNA is better explained by TRBJ2-7, so the J call may be wrong. CDR1 is SGHRS, CDR2 YFSETQ, per germline. The CDR3 contains 15 residues. The CDR3 DNA sequence: TGCGCCAGTTCAGAGGGACAGACCAGCTCCTACGAGCAGTACTTC. Amino acid sequence: CASSEGQTSSYEQYF.